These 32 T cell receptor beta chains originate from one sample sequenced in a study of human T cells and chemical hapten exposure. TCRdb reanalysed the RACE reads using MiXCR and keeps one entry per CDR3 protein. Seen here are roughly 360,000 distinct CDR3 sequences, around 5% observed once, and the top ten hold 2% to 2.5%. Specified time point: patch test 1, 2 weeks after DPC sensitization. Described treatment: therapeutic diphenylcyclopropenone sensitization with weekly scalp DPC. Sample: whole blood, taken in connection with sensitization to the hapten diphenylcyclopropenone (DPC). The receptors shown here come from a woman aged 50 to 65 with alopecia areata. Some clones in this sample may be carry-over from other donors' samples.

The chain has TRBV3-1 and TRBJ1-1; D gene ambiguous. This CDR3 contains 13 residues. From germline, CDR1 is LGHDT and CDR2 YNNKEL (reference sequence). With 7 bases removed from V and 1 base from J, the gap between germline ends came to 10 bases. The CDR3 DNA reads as TGTGCCAGCAAGATGTGGGCGAACACTGAAGCTTTCTTT. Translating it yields CASKMWANTEAFF.

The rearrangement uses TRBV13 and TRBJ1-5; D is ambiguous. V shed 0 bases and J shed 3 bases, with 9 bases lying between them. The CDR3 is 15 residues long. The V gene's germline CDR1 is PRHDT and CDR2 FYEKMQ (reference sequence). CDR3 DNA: TGTGCCAGCAGCTTAGGGGGCAGAGTCAATCAGCCCCAGCATTTT. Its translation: CASSLGGRVNQPQHF.

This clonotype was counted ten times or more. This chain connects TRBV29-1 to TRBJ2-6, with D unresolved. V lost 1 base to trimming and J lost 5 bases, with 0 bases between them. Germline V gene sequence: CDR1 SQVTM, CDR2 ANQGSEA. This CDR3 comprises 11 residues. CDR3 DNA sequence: TGCAGCGTTGAAGGGGCCAACGTCCTGACTTTC. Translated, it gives CSVEGANVLTF.

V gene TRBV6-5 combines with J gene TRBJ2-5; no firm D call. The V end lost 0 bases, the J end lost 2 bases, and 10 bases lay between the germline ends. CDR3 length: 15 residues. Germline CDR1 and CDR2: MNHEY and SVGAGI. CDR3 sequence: CASSYSWSTQETQYF. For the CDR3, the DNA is TGTGCCAGCAGTTACTCCTGGTCTACTCAAGAGACCCAGTACTTC.

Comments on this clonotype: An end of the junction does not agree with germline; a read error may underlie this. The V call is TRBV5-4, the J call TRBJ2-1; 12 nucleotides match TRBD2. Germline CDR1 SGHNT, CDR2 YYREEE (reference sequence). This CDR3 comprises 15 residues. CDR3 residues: CASSASGRAYNDQFF. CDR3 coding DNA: TGTGCCAGCAGCGCTAGCGGGAGGGCCTACAATGACCAGTTCTTC.

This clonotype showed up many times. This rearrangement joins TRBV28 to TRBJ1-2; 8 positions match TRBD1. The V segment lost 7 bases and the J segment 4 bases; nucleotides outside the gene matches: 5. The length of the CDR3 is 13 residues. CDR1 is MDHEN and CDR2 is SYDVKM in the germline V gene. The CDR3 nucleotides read TGTGCCAGCATTCTACAGGGGGGCTATGGCTACACCTTC. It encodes CASILQGGYGYTF.

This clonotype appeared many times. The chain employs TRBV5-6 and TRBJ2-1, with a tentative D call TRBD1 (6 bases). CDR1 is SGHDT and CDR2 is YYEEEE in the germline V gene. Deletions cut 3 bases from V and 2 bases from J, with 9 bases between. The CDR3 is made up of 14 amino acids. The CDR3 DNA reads TGTGCCAGCAGCTGGACAGCAGCCTACAATGAGCAGTTCTTC. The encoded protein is CASSWTAAYNEQFF.

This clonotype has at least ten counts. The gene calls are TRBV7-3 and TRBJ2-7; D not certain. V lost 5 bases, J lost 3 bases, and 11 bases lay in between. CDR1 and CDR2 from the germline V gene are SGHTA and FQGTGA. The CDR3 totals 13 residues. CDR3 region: CASSPQAYYEQYF. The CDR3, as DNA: TGTGCCAGCAGCCCTCAGGCGTACTACGAGCAGTACTTC.

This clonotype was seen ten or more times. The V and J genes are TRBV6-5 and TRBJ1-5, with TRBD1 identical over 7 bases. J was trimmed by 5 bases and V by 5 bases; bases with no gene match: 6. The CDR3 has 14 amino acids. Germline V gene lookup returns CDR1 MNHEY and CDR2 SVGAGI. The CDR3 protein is CASSRQGGDQPQHF. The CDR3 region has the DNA TGTGCCAGCAGTCGACAGGGAGGCGATCAGCCCCAGCATTTT.

The CDR3 nucleotides read TGTGCCAGCAGTGTGCCGGAGGGGAAAGGGGGAAATGAAAAACTGTTTTTT. This encodes CASSVPEGKGGNEKLFF. The chain recombines TRBV28 with TRBJ1-4; D might be TRBD1 (6 bases). This CDR3 region has 17 residues. Per germline, CDR1 MDHEN and CDR2 SYDVKM. The V end was cut by 5 bases, the J end by 5 bases, with 21 bases between. Based on the CDR3 plus reference TRBV28 and TRBJ1-4, the full variable domain is DVKVTQSSRYLVKRTGEKVFLECVQDMDHENMFWYRQDPGLGLRLIYFSYDVKMKEKGDIPEGYSVSREKKERFSLILESASTNQTSMYLCASSVPEGKGGNEKLFFGSGTQLSVL.

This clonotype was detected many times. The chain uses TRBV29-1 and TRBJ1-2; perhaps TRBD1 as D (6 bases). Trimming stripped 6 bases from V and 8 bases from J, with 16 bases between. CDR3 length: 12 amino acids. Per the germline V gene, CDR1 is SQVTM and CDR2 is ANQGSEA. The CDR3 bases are TGCAGCGTCGCAAAGGGGGATGGAGGCTACACCTTC. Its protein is CSVAKGDGGYTF. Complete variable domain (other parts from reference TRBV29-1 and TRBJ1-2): SAVISQKPSRDICQRGTSLTIQCQVDSQVTMMFWYRQQPGQSLTLIATANQGSEATYESGFVIDKFPISRPNLTFSTLTVSNMSPEDSSIYLCSVAKGDGGYTFGSGTRLTVV.

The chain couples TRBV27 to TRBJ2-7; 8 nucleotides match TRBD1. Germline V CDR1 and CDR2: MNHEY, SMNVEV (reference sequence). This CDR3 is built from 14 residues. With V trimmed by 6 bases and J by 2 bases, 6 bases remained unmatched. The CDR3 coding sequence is TGTGCCAGCAGCCCGGACAGGGCCGCCTACGAGCAGTACTTC. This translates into CASSPDRAAYEQYF.

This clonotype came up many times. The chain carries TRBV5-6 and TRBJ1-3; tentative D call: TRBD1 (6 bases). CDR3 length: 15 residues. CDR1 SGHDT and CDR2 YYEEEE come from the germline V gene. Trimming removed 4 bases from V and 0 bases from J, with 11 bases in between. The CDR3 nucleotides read TGTGCCAGCAGCCCCGGACAGTACTCTGGAAACACCATATATTTT. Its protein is CASSPGQYSGNTIYF.

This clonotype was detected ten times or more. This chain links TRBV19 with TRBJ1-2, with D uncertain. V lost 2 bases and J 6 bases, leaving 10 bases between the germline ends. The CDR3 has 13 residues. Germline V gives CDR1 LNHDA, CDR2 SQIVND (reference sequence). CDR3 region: CASSIPSGDGYTF. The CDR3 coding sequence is TGTGCCAGTAGTATACCGAGTGGCGATGGCTACACCTTC.

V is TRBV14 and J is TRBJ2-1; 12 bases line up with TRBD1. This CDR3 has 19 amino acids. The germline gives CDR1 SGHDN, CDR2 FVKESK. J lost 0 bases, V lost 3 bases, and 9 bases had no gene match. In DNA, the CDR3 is TGTGCCAGCAGCCACGCCTGGGACAGGGGGCGCAGCTCCTACAATGAGCAGTTCTTC. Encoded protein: CASSHAWDRGRSSYNEQFF.

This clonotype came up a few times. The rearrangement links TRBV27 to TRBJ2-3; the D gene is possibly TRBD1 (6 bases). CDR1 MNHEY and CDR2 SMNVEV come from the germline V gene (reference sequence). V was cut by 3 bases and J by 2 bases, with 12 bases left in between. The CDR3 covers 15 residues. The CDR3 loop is CASSLVTGHTDTQYF. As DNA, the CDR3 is TGTGCCAGCAGTTTGGTCACAGGGCACACAGATACGCAGTATTTT.

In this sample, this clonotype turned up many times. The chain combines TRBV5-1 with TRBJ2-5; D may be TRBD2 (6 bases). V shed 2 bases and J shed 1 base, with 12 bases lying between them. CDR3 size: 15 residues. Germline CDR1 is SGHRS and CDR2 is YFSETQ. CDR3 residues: CASSLIADLQETQYF. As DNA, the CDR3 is TGCGCCAGCAGCTTAATAGCGGACCTCCAAGAGACCCAGTACTTC. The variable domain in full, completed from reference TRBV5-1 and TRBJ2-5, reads KAGVTQTPRYLIKTRGQQVTLSCSPISGHRSVSWYQQTPGQGLQFLFEYFSETQRNKGNFPGRFSGRQFSNSRSEMNVSTLELGDSALYLCASSLIADLQETQYFGPGTRLLVL.

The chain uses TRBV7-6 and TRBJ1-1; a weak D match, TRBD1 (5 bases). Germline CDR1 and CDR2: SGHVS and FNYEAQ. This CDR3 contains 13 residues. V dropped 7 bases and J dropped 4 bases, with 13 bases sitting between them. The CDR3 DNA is TGTGCCAGCACCCGGGGGGAAGGCACTGAAGCTTTCTTT. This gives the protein CASTRGEGTEAFF.

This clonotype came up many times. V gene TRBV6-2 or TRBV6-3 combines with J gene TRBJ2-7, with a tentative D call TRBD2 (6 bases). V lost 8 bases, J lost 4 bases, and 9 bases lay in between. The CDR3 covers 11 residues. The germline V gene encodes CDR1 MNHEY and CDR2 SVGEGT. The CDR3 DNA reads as TGTGCCAGCTTAGCGGCATACGAGCAGTACTTC. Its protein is CASLAAYEQYF.

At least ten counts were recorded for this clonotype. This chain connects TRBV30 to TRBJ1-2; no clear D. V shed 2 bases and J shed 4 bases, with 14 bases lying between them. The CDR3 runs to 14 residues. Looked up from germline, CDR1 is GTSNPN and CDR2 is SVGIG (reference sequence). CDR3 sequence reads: CAWSSSQWTYGYTF. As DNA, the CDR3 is TGTGCCTGGAGTTCCTCCCAGTGGACCTATGGCTACACCTTC.

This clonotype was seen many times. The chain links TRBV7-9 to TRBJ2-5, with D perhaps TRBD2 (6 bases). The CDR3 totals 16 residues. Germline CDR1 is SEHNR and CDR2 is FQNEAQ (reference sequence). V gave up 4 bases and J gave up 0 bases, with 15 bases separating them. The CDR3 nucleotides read TGTGCCAGCAGCTCAGCTGGCGGGGTCTACCAAGAGACCCAGTACTTC. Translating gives CASSSAGGVYQETQYF.

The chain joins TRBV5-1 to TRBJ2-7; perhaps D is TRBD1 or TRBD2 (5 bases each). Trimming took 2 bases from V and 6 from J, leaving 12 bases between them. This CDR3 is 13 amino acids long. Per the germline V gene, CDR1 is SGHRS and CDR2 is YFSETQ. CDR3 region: CASSLGTPGEQYF. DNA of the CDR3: TGCGCCAGCAGCTTAGGGACGCCGGGCGAGCAGTACTTC.

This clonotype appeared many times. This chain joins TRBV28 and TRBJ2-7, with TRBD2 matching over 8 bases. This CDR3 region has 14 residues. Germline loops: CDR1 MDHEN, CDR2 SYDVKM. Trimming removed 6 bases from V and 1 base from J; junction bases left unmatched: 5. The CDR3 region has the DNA TGTGCCAGCAGCAACTTAGCGGGATCCTACGAGCAGTACTTC. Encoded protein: CASSNLAGSYEQYF.

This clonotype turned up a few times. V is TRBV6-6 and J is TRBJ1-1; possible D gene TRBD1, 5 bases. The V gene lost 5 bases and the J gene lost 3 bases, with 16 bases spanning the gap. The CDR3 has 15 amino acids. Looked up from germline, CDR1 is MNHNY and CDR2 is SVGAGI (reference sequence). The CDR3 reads CASSRYGSRDTEAFF. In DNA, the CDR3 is TGTGCCAGCAGTCGATACGGTTCCAGGGACACTGAAGCTTTCTTT.

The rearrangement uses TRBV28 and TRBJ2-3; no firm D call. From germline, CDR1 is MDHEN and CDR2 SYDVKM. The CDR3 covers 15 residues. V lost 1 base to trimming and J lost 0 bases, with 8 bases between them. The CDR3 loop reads CASSLYDGSTDTQYF. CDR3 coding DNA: TGTGCCAGCAGTTTATATGACGGGAGCACAGATACGCAGTATTTT.

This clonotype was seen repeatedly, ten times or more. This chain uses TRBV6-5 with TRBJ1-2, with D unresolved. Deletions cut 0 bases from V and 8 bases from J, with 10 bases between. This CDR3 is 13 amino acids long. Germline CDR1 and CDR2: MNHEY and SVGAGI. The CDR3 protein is CASSYSTMRGYTF. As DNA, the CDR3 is TGTGCCAGCAGTTACTCTACCATGAGGGGCTACACCTTC.

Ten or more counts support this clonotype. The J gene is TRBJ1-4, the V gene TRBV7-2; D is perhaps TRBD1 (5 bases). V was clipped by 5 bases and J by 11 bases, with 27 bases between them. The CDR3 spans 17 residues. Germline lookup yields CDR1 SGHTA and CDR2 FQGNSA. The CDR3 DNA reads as TGTGCCAGCAGCCAAACCCCAGGGACCCAGGAGCTCGAGAAACTGTTTTTT. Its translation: CASSQTPGTQELEKLFF.

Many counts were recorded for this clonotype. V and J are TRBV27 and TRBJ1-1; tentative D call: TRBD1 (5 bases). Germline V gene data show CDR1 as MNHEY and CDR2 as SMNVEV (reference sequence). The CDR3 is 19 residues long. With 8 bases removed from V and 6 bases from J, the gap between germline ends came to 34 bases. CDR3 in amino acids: CASGSSTIHQGRQMAEAFF. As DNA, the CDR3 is TGTGCCAGCGGATCATCTACTATTCACCAGGGACGTCAGATGGCTGAAGCTTTCTTT.

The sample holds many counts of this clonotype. The DNA for the CDR3 is TGTGCCAGCAGCTCCTCCTTCGGAGATACGCAGTATTTT. It translates to CASSSSFGDTQYF. The chain joins TRBV7-2 to TRBJ2-3; D is undetermined. The germline V gene encodes CDR1 SGHTA and CDR2 FQGNSA. Trimming shortened V by 4 bases and J by 5 bases, and 10 bases separated the two germline ends. This CDR3 spans 13 amino acids.

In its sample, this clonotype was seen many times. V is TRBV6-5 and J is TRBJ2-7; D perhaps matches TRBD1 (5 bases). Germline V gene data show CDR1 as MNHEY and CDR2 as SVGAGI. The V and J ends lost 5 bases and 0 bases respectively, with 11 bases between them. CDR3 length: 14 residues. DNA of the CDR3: TGTGCCAGCAGTCGACAGAGGAGCTCCTACGAGCAGTACTTC. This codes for CASSRQRSSYEQYF.

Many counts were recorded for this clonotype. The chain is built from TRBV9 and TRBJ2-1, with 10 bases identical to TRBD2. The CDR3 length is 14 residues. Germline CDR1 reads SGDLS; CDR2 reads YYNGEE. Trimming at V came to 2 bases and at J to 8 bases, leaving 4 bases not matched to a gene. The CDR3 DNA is TGTGCCAGCAGCGTCGCTAGCGGGAGCTATGAGCAGTTCTTC. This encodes CASSVASGSYEQFF.

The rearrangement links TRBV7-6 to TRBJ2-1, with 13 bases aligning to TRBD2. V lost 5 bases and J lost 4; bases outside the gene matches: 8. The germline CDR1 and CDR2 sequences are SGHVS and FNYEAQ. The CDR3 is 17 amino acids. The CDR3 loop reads CASSLRTSGGVYNEQFF. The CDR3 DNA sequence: TGTGCCAGCAGCCTAAGGACTAGCGGGGGCGTATACAATGAGCAGTTCTTC. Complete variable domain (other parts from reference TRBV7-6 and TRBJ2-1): GAGVSQSPRYKVTKRGQDVALRCDPISGHVSLYWYRQALGQGPEFLTYFNYEAQQDKSGLPNDRFSAERPEGSISTLTIQRTEQRDSAMYRCASSLRTSGGVYNEQFFGPGTRLTVL.